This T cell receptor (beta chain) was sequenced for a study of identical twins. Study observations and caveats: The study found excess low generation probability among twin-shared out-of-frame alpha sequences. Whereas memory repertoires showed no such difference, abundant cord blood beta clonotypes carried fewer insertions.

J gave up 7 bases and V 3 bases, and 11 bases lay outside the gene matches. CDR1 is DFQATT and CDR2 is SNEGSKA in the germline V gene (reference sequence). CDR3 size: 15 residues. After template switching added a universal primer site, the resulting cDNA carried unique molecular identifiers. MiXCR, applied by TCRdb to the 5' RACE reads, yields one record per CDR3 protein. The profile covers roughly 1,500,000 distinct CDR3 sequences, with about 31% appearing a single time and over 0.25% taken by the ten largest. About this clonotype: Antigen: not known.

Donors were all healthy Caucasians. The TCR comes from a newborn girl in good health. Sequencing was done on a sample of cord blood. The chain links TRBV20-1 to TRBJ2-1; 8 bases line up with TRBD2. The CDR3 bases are TGCAGTGCTAGTAGGCTAGCGGGTGTGGGGAATGAGCAGTTCTTC. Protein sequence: CSASRLAGVGNEQFF.